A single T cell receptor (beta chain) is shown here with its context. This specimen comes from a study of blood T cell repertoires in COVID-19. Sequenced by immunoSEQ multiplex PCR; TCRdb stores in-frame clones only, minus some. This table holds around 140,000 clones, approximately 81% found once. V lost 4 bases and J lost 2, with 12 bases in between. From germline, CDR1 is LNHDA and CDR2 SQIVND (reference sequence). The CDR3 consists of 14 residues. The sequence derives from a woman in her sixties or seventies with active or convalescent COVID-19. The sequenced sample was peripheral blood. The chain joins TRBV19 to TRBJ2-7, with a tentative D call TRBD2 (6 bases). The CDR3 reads CASSTGTEPYEQYF. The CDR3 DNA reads TGTGCCAGTAGTACGGGGACTGAACCCTACGAGCAGTACTTC. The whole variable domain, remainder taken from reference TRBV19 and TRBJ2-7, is DGGITQSPKYLFRKEGQNVTLSCEQNLNHDAMYWYRQDPGQGLRLIYYSQIVNDFQKGDIAEGYSVSREKKESFPLTVTSAQKNPTAFYLCASSTGTEPYEQYFGPGTRLTVT.